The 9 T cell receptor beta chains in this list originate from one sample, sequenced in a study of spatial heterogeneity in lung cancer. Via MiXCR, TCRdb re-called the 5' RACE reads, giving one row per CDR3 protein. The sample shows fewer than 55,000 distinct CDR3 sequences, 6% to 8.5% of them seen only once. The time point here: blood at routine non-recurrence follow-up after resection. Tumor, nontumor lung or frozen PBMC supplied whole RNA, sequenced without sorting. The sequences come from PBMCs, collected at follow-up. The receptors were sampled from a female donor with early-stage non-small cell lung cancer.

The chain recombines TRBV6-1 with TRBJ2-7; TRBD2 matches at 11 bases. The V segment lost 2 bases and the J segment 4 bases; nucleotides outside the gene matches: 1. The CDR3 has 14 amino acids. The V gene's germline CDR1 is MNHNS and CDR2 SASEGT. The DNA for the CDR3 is TGTGCCAGCAGTGAAACTAGCGGGGGTTACGAGCAGTACTTC. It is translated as CASSETSGGYEQYF.

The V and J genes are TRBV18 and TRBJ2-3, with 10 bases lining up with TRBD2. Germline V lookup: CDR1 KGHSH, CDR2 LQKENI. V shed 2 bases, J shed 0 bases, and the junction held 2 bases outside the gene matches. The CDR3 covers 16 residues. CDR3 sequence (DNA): TGTGCCAGCTCACCAACACTAGCGGGGAGCACAGATACGCAGTATTTT. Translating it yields CASSPTLAGSTDTQYF.

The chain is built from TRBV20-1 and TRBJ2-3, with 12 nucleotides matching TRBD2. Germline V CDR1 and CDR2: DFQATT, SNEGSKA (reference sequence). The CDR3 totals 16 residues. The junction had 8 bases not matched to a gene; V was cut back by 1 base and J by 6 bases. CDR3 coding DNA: TGCAGTGCTAGAGGGGCTAGCGGGGGGGCAGCGGATACGCAGTATTTT. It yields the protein CSARGASGGAADTQYF.

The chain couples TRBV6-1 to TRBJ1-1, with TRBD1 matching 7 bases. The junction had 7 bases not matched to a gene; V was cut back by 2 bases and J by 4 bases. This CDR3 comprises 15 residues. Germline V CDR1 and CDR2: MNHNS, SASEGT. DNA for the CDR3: TGTGCCAGCAGTGAATGGAGGGGGCGAGGCACTGAAGCTTTCTTT. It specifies CASSEWRGRGTEAFF.

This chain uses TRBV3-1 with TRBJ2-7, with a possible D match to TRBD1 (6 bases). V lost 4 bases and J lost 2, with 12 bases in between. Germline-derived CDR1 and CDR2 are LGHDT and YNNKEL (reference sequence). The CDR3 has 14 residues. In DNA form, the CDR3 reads TGTGCCAGCAGCCGGGACATTCCCCCCTACGAGCAGTACTTC. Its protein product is CASSRDIPPYEQYF.

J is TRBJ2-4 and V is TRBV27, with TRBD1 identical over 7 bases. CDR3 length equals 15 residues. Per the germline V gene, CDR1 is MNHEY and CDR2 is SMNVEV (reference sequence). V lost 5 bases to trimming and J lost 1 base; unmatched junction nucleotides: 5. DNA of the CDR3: TGTGCCAGCAGTGGGGACAGAGGGGCCAAAAACATTCAGTACTTC. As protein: CASSGDRGAKNIQYF.

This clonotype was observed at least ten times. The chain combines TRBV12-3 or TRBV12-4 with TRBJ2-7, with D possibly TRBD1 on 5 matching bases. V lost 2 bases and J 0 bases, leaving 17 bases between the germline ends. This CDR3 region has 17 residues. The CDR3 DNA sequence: TGTGCCAGCAGTTTAAAACCCGGACACGCTAGCTCCTACGAGCAGTACTTC. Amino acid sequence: CASSLKPGHASSYEQYF.

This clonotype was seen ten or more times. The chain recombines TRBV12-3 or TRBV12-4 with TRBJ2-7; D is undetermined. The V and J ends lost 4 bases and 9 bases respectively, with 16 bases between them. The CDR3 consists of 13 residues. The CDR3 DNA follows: TGTGCCAGCAGTTATGGCACCGCGGTCGGGCAGTACTTC. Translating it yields CASSYGTAVGQYF.

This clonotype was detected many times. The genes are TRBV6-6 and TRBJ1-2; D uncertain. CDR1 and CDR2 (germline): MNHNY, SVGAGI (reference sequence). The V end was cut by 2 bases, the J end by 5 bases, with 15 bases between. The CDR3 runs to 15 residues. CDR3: CASSYGLDRIYGYTF. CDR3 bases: TGTGCCAGCAGTTACGGGCTGGACCGAATATATGGCTACACCTTC.